The clone carrying this TCR beta chain was counted ten times or more. The antigen remains unidentified. TCRdb reprocessed the 5' RACE reads with MiXCR, giving one entry per CDR3 protein. The data show roughly 690,000 distinct CDR3 sequences, 5.5% to 6.5% seen once. The data originate from a study of identical twins. Notes on the study in general: Alpha sequences out of frame and shared by twins had excess low generation probability.

Each donor (without exception) was a healthy Caucasian. The sequencing input was naive T cells sorted from blood. The TCR originated in a man between 18 and 29 years old in good health.

The CDR3 DNA reads as TGCAGCGTTGTTAGCTTTGAGGGTAGCGGGGTATACGAGCAGTACGTC. It specifies CSVVSFEGSGVYEQYV. This rearrangement joins TRBV29-1 to TRBJ2-7; 8 bases fit TRBD2. Trimming took 4 bases from V and 4 from J; bases not matched to a gene: 15. Germline V gene sequence: CDR1 SQVTM, CDR2 ANQGSEA. CDR3 length: 16 residues.